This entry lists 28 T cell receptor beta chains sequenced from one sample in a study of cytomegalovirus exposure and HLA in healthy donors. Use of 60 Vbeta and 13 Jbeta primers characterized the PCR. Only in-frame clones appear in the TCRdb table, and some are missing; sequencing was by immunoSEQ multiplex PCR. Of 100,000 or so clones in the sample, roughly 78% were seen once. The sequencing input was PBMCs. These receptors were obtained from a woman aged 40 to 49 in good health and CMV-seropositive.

Here the CDR3 DNA reads TGTGCCAGCAGTGGTTCTAGTGCTTTAAGAAATGAGCAGTTCTTC. Amino acid sequence: CASSGSSALRNEQFF. The V and J genes are TRBV2 and TRBJ2-1; D gene unclear. Trimming took off 4 bases at V and 7 bases at J, with 17 bases between the two ends. The CDR3 contains 15 residues. The germline CDR1 and CDR2 sequences are SNHLY and FYNNEI.

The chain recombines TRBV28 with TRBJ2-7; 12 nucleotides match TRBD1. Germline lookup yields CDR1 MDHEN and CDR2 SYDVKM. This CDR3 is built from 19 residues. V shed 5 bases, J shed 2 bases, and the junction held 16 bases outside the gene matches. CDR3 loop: CASSPTRDRGRVGPYEQYF. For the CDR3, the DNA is TGTGCCAGCAGTCCGACCCGGGACAGGGGGCGCGTAGGTCCCTACGAGCAGTACTTC.

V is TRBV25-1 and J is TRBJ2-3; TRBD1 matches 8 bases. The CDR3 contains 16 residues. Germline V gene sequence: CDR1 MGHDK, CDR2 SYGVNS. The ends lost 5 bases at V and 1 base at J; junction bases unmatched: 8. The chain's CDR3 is CASSSPGGAGTDTQYF. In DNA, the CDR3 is TGTGCCAGCAGTAGTCCAGGGGGCGCAGGCACAGATACGCAGTATTTT.

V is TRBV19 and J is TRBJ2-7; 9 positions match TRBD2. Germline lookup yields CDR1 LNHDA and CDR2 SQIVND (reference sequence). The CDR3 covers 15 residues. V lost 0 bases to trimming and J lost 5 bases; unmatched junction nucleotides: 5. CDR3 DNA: TGTGCCAGTAGTATAGATAGCGGGAGAGGGGACGAGCAGTACTTC. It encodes CASSIDSGRGDEQYF.

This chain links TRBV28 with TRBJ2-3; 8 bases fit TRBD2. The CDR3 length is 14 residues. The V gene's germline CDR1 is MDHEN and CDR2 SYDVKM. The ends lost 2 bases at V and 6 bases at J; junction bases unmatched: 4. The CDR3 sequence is CASSLTGGVDTQYF. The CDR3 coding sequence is TGTGCCAGCAGTTTAACGGGAGGGGTGGATACGCAGTATTTT.

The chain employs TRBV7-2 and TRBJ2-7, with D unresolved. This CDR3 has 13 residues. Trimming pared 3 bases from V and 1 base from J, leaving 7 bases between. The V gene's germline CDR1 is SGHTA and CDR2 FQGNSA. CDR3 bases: TGTGCCAGCAGCTTGCCAGGTTCCTACGAGCAGTACTTC. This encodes CASSLPGSYEQYF.

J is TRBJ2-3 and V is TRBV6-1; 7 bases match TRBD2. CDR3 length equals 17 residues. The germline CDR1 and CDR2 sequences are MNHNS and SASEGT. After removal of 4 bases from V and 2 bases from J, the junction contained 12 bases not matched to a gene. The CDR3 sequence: CASSVEPGLPPTDTQYF. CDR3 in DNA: TGTGCCAGCAGTGTGGAGCCGGGACTACCTCCCACAGATACGCAGTATTTT.

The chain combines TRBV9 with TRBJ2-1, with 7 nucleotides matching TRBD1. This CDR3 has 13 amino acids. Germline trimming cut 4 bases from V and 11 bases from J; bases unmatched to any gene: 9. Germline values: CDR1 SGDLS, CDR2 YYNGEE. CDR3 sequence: CASSTWDRKQQFF. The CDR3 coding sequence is TGTGCCAGCAGCACATGGGACAGAAAGCAGCAGTTCTTC. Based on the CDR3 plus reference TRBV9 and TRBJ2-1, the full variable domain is DSGVTQTPKHLITATGQRVTLRCSPRSGDLSVYWYQQSLDQGLQFLIQYYNGEERAKGNILERFSAQQFPDLHSELNLSSLELGDSALYFCASSTWDRKQQFFGPGTRLTVL.

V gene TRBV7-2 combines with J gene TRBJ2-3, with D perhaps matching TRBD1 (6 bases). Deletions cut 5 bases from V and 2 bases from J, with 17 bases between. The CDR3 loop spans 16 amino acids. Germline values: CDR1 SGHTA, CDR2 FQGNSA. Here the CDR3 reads CASSKTGHFLTDTQYF. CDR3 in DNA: TGTGCCAGCAGCAAAACGGGACACTTCCTCACAGATACGCAGTATTTT.

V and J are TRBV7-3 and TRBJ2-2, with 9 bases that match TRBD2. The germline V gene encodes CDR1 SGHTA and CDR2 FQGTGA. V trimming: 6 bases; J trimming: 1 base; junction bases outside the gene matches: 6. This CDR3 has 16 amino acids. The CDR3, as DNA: TGTGCCAGCAGTCCGACTAGCGGAGTGAACACCGGGGAGCTGTTTTTT. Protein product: CASSPTSGVNTGELFF.

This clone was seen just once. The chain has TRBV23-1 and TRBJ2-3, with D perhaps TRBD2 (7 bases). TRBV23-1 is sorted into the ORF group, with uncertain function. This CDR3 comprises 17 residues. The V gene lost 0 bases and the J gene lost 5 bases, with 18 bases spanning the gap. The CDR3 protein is CASSQSTRRGGLDTQYF. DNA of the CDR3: TGCGCCAGCAGTCAATCGACGCGCAGGGGAGGGCTAGATACGCAGTATTTT.

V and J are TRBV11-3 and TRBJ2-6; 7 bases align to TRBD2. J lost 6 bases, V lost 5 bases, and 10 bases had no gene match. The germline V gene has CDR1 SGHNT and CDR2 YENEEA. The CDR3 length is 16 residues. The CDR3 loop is CASSQIGGSVANVLTF. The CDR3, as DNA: TGTGCCAGCAGCCAAATCGGCGGGAGTGTGGCCAACGTCCTGACTTTC.

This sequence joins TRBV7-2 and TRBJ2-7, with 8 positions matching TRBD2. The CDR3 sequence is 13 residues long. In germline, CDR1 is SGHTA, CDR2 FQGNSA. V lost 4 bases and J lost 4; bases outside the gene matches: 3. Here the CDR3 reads CASSSSGGYEQYF. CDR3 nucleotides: TGTGCCAGCAGCTCCAGCGGGGGTTACGAGCAGTACTTC.

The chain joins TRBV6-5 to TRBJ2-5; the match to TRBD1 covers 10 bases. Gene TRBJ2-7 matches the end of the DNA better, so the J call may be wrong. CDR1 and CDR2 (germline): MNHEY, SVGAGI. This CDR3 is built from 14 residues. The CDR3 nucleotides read TGTGCCAGCAGCCCGGGACAGGGGACCTACGAGCAGTACTTC. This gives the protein CASSPGQGTYEQYF.

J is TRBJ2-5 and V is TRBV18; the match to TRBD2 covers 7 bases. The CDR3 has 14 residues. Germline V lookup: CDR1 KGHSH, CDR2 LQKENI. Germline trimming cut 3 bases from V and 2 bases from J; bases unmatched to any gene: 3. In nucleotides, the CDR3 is TGTGCCAGCTCACCTTTGGGGGGGCAAGAGACCCAGTACTTC. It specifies CASSPLGGQETQYF.

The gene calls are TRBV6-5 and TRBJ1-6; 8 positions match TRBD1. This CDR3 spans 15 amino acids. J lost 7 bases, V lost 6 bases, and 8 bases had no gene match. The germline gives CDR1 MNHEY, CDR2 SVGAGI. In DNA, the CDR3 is TGTGCCAGCAGCCAGGACAGGGATAGAAATTCACCCCTCCACTTT. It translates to CASSQDRDRNSPLHF.

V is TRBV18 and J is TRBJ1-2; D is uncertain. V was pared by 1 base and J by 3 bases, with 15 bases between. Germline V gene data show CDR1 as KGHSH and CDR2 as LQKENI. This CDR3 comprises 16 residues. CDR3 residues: CASSPLRQEGDYGYTF. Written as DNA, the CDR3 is TGTGCCAGCTCACCACTTCGACAAGAGGGAGACTATGGCTACACCTTC. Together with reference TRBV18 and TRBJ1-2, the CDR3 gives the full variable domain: NAGVMQNPRHLVRRRGQEARLRCSPMKGHSHVYWYRQLPEEGLKFMVYLQKENIIDESGMPKERFSAEFPKEGPSILRIQQVVRGDSAAYFCASSPLRQEGDYGYTFGSGTRLTVV.

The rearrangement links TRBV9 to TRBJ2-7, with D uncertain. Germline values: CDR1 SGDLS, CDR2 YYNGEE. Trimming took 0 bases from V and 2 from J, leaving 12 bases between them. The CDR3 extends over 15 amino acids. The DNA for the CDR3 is TGTGCCAGCAGCGTAGCCGCCGGGTTTACCTACGAGCAGTACTTC. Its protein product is CASSVAAGFTYEQYF.

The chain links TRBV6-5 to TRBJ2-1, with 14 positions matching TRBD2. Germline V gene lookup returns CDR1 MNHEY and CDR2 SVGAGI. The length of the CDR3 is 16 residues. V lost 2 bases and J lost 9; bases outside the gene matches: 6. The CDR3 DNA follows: TGTGCCAGCAGTTACCAGACTAGCGGGAGGGCCGGTGAGCAGTTCTTC. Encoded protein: CASSYQTSGRAGEQFF.

The CDR3 is CASSSHRTEGDTQYF. Written as DNA, the CDR3 is TGTGCCAGCAGCTCCCATCGGACTGAGGGAGATACGCAGTATTTT. This chain uses TRBV11-3 with TRBJ2-3; D may be TRBD2 (5 bases). Germline V gene sequence: CDR1 SGHNT, CDR2 YENEEA. V lost 4 bases, J lost 5 bases, and 16 bases lay in between. This CDR3 contains 15 residues.

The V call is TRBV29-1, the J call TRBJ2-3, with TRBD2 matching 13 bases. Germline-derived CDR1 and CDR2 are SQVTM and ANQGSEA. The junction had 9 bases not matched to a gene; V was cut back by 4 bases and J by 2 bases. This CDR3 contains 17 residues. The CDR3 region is CSVGGALAGGPTDTQYF. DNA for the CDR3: TGCAGCGTTGGGGGGGCACTAGCGGGAGGGCCCACAGATACGCAGTATTTT.

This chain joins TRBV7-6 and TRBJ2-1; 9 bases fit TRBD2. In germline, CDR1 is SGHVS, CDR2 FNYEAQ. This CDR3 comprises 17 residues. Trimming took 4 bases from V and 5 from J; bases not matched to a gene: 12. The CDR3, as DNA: TGTGCCAGCAGCTGGGAGCGGGAGGCAACTTATCACAATGAGCAGTTCTTC. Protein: CASSWEREATYHNEQFF.

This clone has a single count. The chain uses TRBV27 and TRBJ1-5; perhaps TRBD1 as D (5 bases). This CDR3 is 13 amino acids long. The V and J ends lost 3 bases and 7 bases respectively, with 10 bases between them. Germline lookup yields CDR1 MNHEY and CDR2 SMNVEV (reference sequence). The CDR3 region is CASSLRGGQPQHF. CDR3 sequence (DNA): TGTGCCAGCAGTTTGCGGGGCGGGCAGCCCCAGCATTTT.

CDR3 region: CASSRDREDTQYF. In DNA form, the CDR3 reads TGTGCCAGCAGCCGCGACAGGGAAGATACGCAGTATTTT. The V gene is TRBV5-4, the J gene TRBJ2-3; 7 nucleotides match TRBD1. With V trimmed by 4 bases and J by 5 bases, 4 bases remained unmatched. Germline V gene lookup returns CDR1 SGHNT and CDR2 YYREEE (reference sequence). This CDR3 region has 13 residues.

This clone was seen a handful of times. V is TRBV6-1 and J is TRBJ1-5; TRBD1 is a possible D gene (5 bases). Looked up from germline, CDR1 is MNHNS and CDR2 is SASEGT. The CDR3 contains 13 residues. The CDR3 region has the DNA TGTGCTTTCCTGGGGCCCAACAATCAGCCCCAGCATTTT. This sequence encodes CAFLGPNNQPQHF.

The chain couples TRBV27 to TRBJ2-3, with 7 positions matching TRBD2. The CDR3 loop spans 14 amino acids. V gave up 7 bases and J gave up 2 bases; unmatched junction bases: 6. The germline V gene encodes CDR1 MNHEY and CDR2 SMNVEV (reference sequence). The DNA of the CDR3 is TGTGCCAGCACCCTTAGCGGGCCCACAGATACGCAGTATTTT. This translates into CASTLSGPTDTQYF.

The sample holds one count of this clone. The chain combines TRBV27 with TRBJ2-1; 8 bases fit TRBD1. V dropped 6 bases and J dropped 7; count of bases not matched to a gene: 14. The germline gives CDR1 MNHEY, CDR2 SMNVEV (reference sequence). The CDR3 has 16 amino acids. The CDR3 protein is CASREAGQGARNEQFF. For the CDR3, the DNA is TGTGCCAGCAGGGAGGCGGGGCAGGGGGCAAGGAATGAGCAGTTCTTC.

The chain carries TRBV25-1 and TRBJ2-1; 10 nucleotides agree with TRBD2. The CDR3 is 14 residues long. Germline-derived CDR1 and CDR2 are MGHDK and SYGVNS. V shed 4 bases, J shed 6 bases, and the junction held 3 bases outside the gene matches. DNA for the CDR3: TGTGCCAGCAGTGCCCCTAGCGGGAGCAATGAGCAGTTCTTC. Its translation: CASSAPSGSNEQFF.